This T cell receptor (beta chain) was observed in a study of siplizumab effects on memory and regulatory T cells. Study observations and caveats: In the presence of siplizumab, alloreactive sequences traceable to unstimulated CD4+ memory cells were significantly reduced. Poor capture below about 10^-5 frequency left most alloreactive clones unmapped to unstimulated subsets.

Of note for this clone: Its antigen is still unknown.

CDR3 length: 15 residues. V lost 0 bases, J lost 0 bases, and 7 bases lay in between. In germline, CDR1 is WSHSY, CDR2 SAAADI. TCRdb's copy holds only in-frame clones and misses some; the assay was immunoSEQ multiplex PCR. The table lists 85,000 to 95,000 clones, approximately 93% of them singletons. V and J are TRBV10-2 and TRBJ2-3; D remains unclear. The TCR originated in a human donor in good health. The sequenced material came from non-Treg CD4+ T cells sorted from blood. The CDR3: CASSESRRSTDTQYF. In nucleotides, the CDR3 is TGCGCCAGCAGTGAGTCCCGGCGTAGCACAGATACGCAGTATTTT.